What follows is one TCR beta chain and its context. Here immunoSEQ multiplex PCR was the method, and the copy in TCRdb shows in-frame clones only, minus some. The table has fewer than 200,000 clones, approximately 86% seen once. These data come from a study of blood T cell repertoires in COVID-19. J lost 8 bases, V lost 2 bases, and 6 bases had no gene match. The CDR3 has 15 residues. The germline CDR1 and CDR2 sequences are PRHDT and FYEKMQ (reference sequence). The chain links TRBV13 to TRBJ1-6, with TRBD1 matching 7 bases. This receptor was taken from a man over 45 with active or convalescent COVID-19. The specimen sequenced was peripheral blood. The CDR3 DNA reads as TGTGCCAGCAGCTTAACCAGGGGGAAGGATTCACCCCTCCACTTT. This gives the protein CASSLTRGKDSPLHF.